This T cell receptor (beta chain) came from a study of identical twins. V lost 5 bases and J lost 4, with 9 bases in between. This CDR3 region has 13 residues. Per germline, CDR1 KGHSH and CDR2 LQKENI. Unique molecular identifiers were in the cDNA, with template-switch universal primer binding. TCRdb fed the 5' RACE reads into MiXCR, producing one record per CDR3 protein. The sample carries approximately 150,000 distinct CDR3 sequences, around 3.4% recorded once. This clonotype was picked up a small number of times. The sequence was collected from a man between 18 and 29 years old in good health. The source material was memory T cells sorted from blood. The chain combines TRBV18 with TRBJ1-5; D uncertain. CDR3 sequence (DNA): TGTGCCAGCTCAGGTGAGAGGAATCAGCCCCAGCATTTT. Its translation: CASSGERNQPQHF.